There are a few counts of the clone carrying this T cell receptor beta chain. Its antigen is undetermined. Using immunoSEQ multiplex PCR, the repertoire was profiled, and TCRdb retains in-frame clones only, with some absent. The data show roughly 250,000 clones, 60% to 75% seen once. This sample was taken from a study of cytotoxic CD8 clonotypes in ibrutinib-treated CLL. On the study more broadly: Among the patients, ten to eleven presented as relapsed/refractory and about 16 as treatment-naive; 17 to 18 showed unmutated IGHV. Timing of response sample collection was a median approximately eleven months after treatment start, with a range of 6 to 36.

The ends were cut back, 3 bases at V and 5 bases at J, with 4 bases in the middle. Germline-derived CDR1 and CDR2 are MNHEY and SMNVEV (reference sequence). This CDR3 spans 12 amino acids. Study-level findings and limits: A difference in sampling times existed between sustained-remission and progressing patients.

The TCR sequence derives from a human donor with chronic lymphocytic leukemia. The sample here was PBMCs, taken after 24 months of ibrutinib treatment. The V call is TRBV27, the J call TRBJ2-2, with D unclear. DNA of the CDR3: TGTGCCAGCAGTTTCTTAACCGGGGAGCTGTTTTTT. The encoded protein is CASSFLTGELFF.